Below, one T cell receptor (beta chain) is given with its context. Germline V gene lookup returns CDR1 MDHEN and CDR2 SYDVKM. V lost 4 bases, J lost 8 bases, and 17 bases lay in between. The CDR3 loop spans 15 amino acids. The record originates from a study of control samples from healthy donors and cancer patients. TCRdb keeps only in-frame clones here, not all; method: immunoSEQ multiplex PCR. Of about 60,000 clones listed, 90% to 96% are singletons. The chain employs TRBV28 and TRBJ1-4; maybe TRBD1 (6 bases). The clonotype was recovered from a woman between 18 and 29 years old in good health. Specimen: blood. As DNA, the CDR3 is TGTGCCAGCAGTTCTACGTGGGGGGCGCAGGAAAAACTGTTTTTT. Translating it yields CASSSTWGAQEKLFF. Using reference TRBV28 and TRBJ1-4 for the parts outside the CDR3, the full variable domain is DVKVTQSSRYLVKRTGEKVFLECVQDMDHENMFWYRQDPGLGLRLIYFSYDVKMKEKGDIPEGYSVSREKKERFSLILESASTNQTSMYLCASSSTWGAQEKLFFGSGTQLSVL.